This T cell receptor (beta chain) was obtained from a study of T cell responses to AZD1222 COVID-19 vaccine. General study findings and limits: The donors showed a predominance of white British ancestry and of females, with possible underestimation of clonal diversity. Samples come after the peak T cell response, not at day 14.

Notes on this clone: Its specificity is unknown.

Repertoires were generated with immunoSEQ multiplex PCR, while TCRdb's copy carries only in-frame clones and drops some. Of about 120,000 clones in the sample, about 89% were seen once. The CDR3 spans 15 residues. V shed 0 bases and J shed 6 bases, with 15 bases lying between them. CDR1 is SGHTA, CDR2 FQGTGA, per germline. Source: peripheral blood, taken 28 days after the second AZD1222 dose. This sequence originates from an adult who received the AZD1222 COVID-19 vaccine. This rearrangement joins TRBV7-3 to TRBJ2-7, with D unresolved. The CDR3 here is CASSLTGPLRGEQYF. In nucleotides, the CDR3 is TGTGCCAGCAGCTTAACCGGACCGCTAAGAGGCGAGCAGTACTTC.